This T cell receptor beta chain was obtained from a study of tumor-infiltrating lymphocytes in localized non-small cell lung cancer. The CDR3 consists of 14 residues. V was cut by 5 bases and J by 4 bases, with 14 bases left in between. Germline CDR1 and CDR2: PRHDT and FYEKMQ (reference sequence). The data were produced by immunoSEQ multiplex PCR, yet TCRdb's version contains in-frame clones alone and is incomplete. The sample has tens of thousands of clones, 69% seen once; the top ten hold roughly 15%. The sample comprised lung tumor tissue. The TCR was taken from a human donor with non-small cell lung cancer. V gene TRBV13 combines with J gene TRBJ1-2; D gene ambiguous. The CDR3, as DNA: TGTGCCAGCAGCCTACAAATCCTGAGCTATGGCTACACCTTC. Protein product: CASSLQILSYGYTF.